What follows describes a single TCR beta chain. Its target is unknown. This sample was included in a study of PD-1 blockade in classical Hodgkin lymphoma. Findings of the study overall: In CD4+ cells, TCR diversity went up significantly by C4D1, but in CD8+ cells it did not.

The assay was immunoSEQ multiplex PCR, and TCRdb's table has in-frame clones only and misses some. Here the sample spans around 40,000 clones, just under 80% being singletons. Germline CDR1 reads SNHLY; CDR2 reads FYNNEI. The CDR3 consists of 14 residues. V was pared by 8 bases and J by 3 bases, with 15 bases between. Relapse after autologous stem cell transplantation occurred in every patient, and brentuximab vedotin exposure varied. J is TRBJ2-3 and V is TRBV2, with D maybe TRBD1 (7 bases). The sequencing used peripheral blood mononuclear cells (PBMCs), collected at baseline. This clonotype was obtained from a human donor with classical Hodgkin lymphoma. The CDR3 is CASRYRGGTDTQYF. In DNA, the CDR3 is TGTGCCAGCCGATACAGGGGAGGAACAGATACGCAGTATTTT.